Listed below are T cell receptor beta chains from one sample, sequenced in a study of cytomegalovirus exposure and HLA in healthy donors. Clones were read by immunoSEQ multiplex PCR, and TCRdb kept only the in-frame ones, dropping some. Among some 250,000 clones listed, more than 75% were seen once. The source material was PBMCs. These TCRs come from a woman between 40 and 50 years old in good health and CMV-seropositive. Each CDR3 is given with its conserved first and last residue. D genes are given only for firm matches. Size tells how often a clone was seen (once, few, many) or the class of an expanded clone, and some rows leave it out.

CDR3 DNA,CDR3 protein,V gene,D gene,J gene,clone size
TGCGCCAGCAGTACGACTAGCGGGAGAATTGGTTCCTACAATGAGCAGTTCTTC,CASSTTSGRIGSYNEQFF,TRBV10-1,TRBD2,TRBJ2-1,few
TGTGCCAGCAGCTTATCGCTAGCGGGAGCTCGGAACGAGCAGTACTTC,CASSLSLAGARNEQYF,TRBV7-2,TRBD2,TRBJ2-7,.
TGTGCCAGCAGTTTGGGTTCCCAGCGTTATAGCAATCAGCCCCAGCATTTT,CASSLGSQRYSNQPQHF,TRBV28,.,TRBJ1-5,.
TGTGCCAGCAGCCTGTGGACTAGCGGGAGGGTAGGGGAGACCCAGTACTTC,CASSLWTSGRVGETQYF,TRBV13,TRBD2,TRBJ2-5,.
TGTGCCAGCAGCTCCGACAGTTTCTTGGGAAACACCATATATTTT,CASSSDSFLGNTIYF,TRBV7-9,.,TRBJ1-3,.
TGTGCCAGCAGCCTCAGCGGGAGTCGGGCAGATACGCAGTATTTT,CASSLSGSRADTQYF,TRBV7-3,TRBD2,TRBJ2-3,once
TGTGCCAGCAGTCCTAATCCTAGCGGGAAGAATGAGCAGTTCTTC,CASSPNPSGKNEQFF,TRBV11-2,TRBD2,TRBJ2-1,.
TGTGCCTGGAGTGTGGGGACACAAAATTCACCCCTCCACTTT,CAWSVGTQNSPLHF,TRBV30,.,TRBJ1-6,.
TGTGCCAGCAGTTTTTGGGTGGGCACAGCTTCGTCTTCTGGAAACACCATATATTTT,CASSFWVGTASSSGNTIYF,TRBV28,.,TRBJ1-3,.
TGTGCCAGCAGCTTCCAGACTAGCGGGAGTGGAGAGCAGTTCTTC,CASSFQTSGSGEQFF,TRBV11-3,TRBD2,TRBJ2-1,.
TGTGCCAGTAGCCTCGCCGCAGGGGTTGATGGCTACACCTTC,CASSLAAGVDGYTF,TRBV19,.,TRBJ1-2,few
TGTGCCAGCAGCTTCCCCCAAGGAGGCGCGGAGACCCAGTACTTC,CASSFPQGGAETQYF,TRBV11-3,.,TRBJ2-5,.
TGTGCCAGCAGCTTGGGTTTATCAGAGAACACTGAAGCTTTCTTT,CASSLGLSENTEAFF,TRBV5-4,.,TRBJ1-1,.
TGTGCCAGCAGCCCGACCCCGACAGGGATCTATGGCTACACCTTC,CASSPTPTGIYGYTF,TRBV11-3,TRBD1,TRBJ1-2,.
TGTGCCAGCAGTCCCCAGCGGGAGGGCAACACCGGGGAGCTGTTTTTT,CASSPQREGNTGELFF,TRBV7-9,TRBD2,TRBJ2-2,.
TGTGCCAGCAGAGAAAGGGAGGGAGCTTTCTTT,CASREREGAFF,TRBV6-1,.,TRBJ1-1,.
TGTGCCAGCAGTTTACCCCGGCTAGCCTCAGATACGCAGTATTTT,CASSLPRLASDTQYF,TRBV28,.,TRBJ2-3,once
TGTGCCAGCAGCTTAGGAACAGGGGGAGAAAAACTGTTTTTT,CASSLGTGGEKLFF,TRBV7-8,TRBD1,TRBJ1-4,.
TGTGCCAGCAAACTAGCGGAGAGCACAGATACGCAGTATTTT,CASKLAESTDTQYF,TRBV2,TRBD2,TRBJ2-3,.
TGTGCCAGCTCGGAGGTCGGGACAGCGAATTCACCCCTCCACTTT,CASSEVGTANSPLHF,TRBV27,TRBD1,TRBJ1-6,.